The clone carrying this T cell receptor beta chain was counted at least ten times. This sample is drawn from a study of blood T cells in healthy people across ages. This CDR3 is 14 amino acids long. Germline lookup yields CDR1 MNHEY and CDR2 SVGEGT. V dropped 6 bases and J dropped 1; count of bases not matched to a gene: 4. A J-beta primer mix and a sample-barcoded 5' primer were used in a second PCR of about 7 to 12 cycles. TCRdb re-called the 5' RACE reads with MiXCR, one entry per CDR3 protein. The sample records about 800,000 distinct CDR3 sequences, more than 20% being singletons. This same sample was also part of a study on T cells of mothers and their children.

This chain links TRBV6-2 or TRBV6-3 with TRBJ2-7; TRBD1 aligns across 9 bases. The TCR was taken from a boy younger than 18 in good health. What was sequenced was blood. CDR3: CASRYGTGSYEQYF. DNA for the CDR3: TGTGCCAGCAGATACGGGACAGGGTCCTACGAGCAGTACTTC.